This TCR beta chain was recorded in a study of blood T cell repertoires in COVID-19. About the research overall: Acute and convalescent COVID-19 samples came from the United States, Italy and Spain. T cells, B-cell-depleted T cells, or PBMCs supplied cDNA or gDNA.

The CDR3 covers 16 residues. CDR1 and CDR2 (germline): LGHDT, YNNKEL (reference sequence). V lost 4 bases, J lost 4 bases, and 14 bases lay in between. The authors' processing: Reference gene primer amplification gave nucleated cell count estimates. Sequenced by immunoSEQ multiplex PCR; TCRdb stores in-frame clones only, minus some. V and J calls and clone size are those listed in that table; D and trimming were worked out from the DNA. This sample has about 220,000 clones, with approximately 86% found just once. This chain uses TRBV3-1 (or the pseudogene TRBV3-2) with TRBJ1-6; the D is unclear. The sequence was collected from a woman over 75 with acute or convalescent COVID-19. The sample comprised peripheral blood. CDR3 DNA: TGTGCCAGCAGCCCTCGTTGGAGATCGTATAATTCACCCCTCCACTTT. Its translation: CASSPRWRSYNSPLHF.